The 10 T cell receptor beta chains given below trace back to one sample, sequenced in a study of cytomegalovirus exposure and HLA in healthy donors (dated by TCRdb to 2016 to 2017). The method behind the library was the immunoSEQ multiplex PCR assay. Not all clones reach the TCRdb copy of this immuneACCESS table, which keeps in-frame sequences only. Checked studies attribute under half of the gap to unresolved V genes and leave the rest unexplained. Here the sample has under 250,000 clones; approximately 87% occur a single time. The top ten constitute roughly 5.7% of the sample. The specimen sequenced was PBMCs. The receptor set was obtained from a woman in her late teens or twenties in good health and CMV-seronegative.

With regard to this clone: This same CDR3 is encoded by further DNA sequences in the sample. The chain joins TRBV6-5 to TRBJ1-1, with D possibly matching TRBD1 (5 bases). The germline CDR1 and CDR2 sequences are MNHEY and SVGAGI. Between the trimmed V and J ends, which lost 2 bases and 5 bases, there was a span of 6 bases. The CDR3 length is 12 residues. DNA for the CDR3: TGTGCCAGCAGTTACGGGGGAACTGAAGCTTTCTTT. Its protein product is CASSYGGTEAFF.

The chain carries TRBV9 and TRBJ1-1, with 8 bases identical to TRBD1. Per germline, CDR1 SGDLS and CDR2 YYNGEE. CDR3 length: 18 amino acids. V lost 4 bases and J lost 0; bases outside the gene matches: 14. The CDR3 loop is CASSTDRGRAGMNTEAFF. CDR3 DNA sequence: TGTGCCAGCAGCACAGACAGGGGAAGAGCGGGGATGAACACTGAAGCTTTCTTT.

The chain is built from TRBV9 and TRBJ2-5; 7 bases align to TRBD1. The CDR3 length is 16 residues. Per germline, CDR1 SGDLS and CDR2 YYNGEE. V shed 0 bases and J 0 bases; nucleotides not matched to a gene: 5. The CDR3 loop is CASSVGGQTYQETQYF. CDR3 DNA: TGTGCCAGCAGCGTAGGGGGACAGACATACCAAGAGACCCAGTACTTC.

The chain employs TRBV6-5 and TRBJ2-7; D assignment may be TRBD1 or TRBD2 (5 bases each). From germline, CDR1 is MNHEY and CDR2 SVGAGI. V lost 0 bases and J lost 2, with 14 bases in between. CDR3 length equals 16 residues. CDR3 region: CASSYSNSGTAYEQYF. DNA of the CDR3: TGTGCCAGCAGTTACTCGAACTCCGGGACCGCCTACGAGCAGTACTTC.

CDR3 sequence reads: CASSPVPGNGNTIYF. CDR3 DNA: TGTGCCAGCTCACCAGTTCCAGGGAATGGAAACACCATATATTTT. The V gene is TRBV18, the J gene TRBJ1-3; D perhaps matches TRBD1 (5 bases). Germline V lookup: CDR1 KGHSH, CDR2 LQKENI. V was trimmed by 2 bases and J by 3 bases, leaving 11 bases between them. The CDR3 spans 15 residues.

The genes are TRBV25-1 and TRBJ1-1, with D possibly matching TRBD1 (6 bases). This CDR3 has 14 residues. Trimming cost V 4 bases and J 1 base, with 10 bases left between them. Germline values: CDR1 MGHDK, CDR2 SYGVNS. The CDR3 region has the DNA TGTGCCAGCAGTGGATCGACAGGGAACACTGAAGCTTTCTTT. This gives the protein CASSGSTGNTEAFF.

This chain links TRBV28 with TRBJ2-1; possibly TRBD1 for D (8 bases). V was trimmed by 6 bases and J by 1 base, leaving 25 bases between them. There are 19 residues in the CDR3. Germline CDR1 and CDR2: MDHEN and SYDVKM. The CDR3 DNA sequence: TGTGCCAGCAGGTGGGGCGGCCAGGGGGCGCGGGGGTCCTACAATGAGCAGTTCTTC. This sequence encodes CASRWGGQGARGSYNEQFF.

J is TRBJ2-7 and V is TRBV27; a weak D match, TRBD1 (5 bases). Trimming removed 6 bases at V and 2 bases at J, with 20 bases between. The CDR3 loop spans 16 amino acids. CDR1 and CDR2 (germline): MNHEY, SMNVEV (reference sequence). The CDR3 nucleotides are TGTGCCAGCAGCTTAGGGCTAGGGGTTTTGGCCTACGAGCAGTACTTC. Its protein is CASSLGLGVLAYEQYF.

The chain uses TRBV7-9 and TRBJ2-1; 9 bases align to TRBD2. This CDR3 is built from 15 residues. CDR1 SEHNR and CDR2 FQNEAQ come from the germline V gene (reference sequence). The V segment lost 4 bases and the J segment 4 bases; nucleotides outside the gene matches: 5. The CDR3 reads CASSSAAGGYNEQFF. The CDR3 region has the DNA TGTGCCAGCAGCTCGGCAGCGGGGGGATACAATGAGCAGTTCTTC.

The V gene is TRBV27, the J gene TRBJ2-7; 9 bases map to TRBD2. The CDR3 length is 18 residues. Trimming cost V 5 bases and J 6 bases; bases outside gene matches: 20. Germline CDR1 and CDR2: MNHEY and SMNVEV (reference sequence). CDR3 sequence: CASSPPGLASQSMGEQYF. The CDR3 DNA reads TGTGCCAGCAGTCCCCCGGGACTAGCCAGCCAGTCGATGGGCGAGCAGTACTTC.